This TCR beta chain is from a study of blood T cells in healthy people across ages. Notes on this clonotype: Its antigen remains unidentified.

Using a J-beta primer mix together with a sample-barcoded 5' primer, a second PCR was run for about 6 to 12 cycles. A 12-random-nucleotide template-switch adaptor tagged each cDNA molecule. Via MiXCR, TCRdb re-called the 5' RACE reads, giving one row per CDR3 protein. The sample has around 1,500,000 distinct CDR3 sequences; 28% are singletons. CDR1 and CDR2 (germline): DFQATT, SNEGSKA (reference sequence). The CDR3 loop spans 13 amino acids. The V end lost 1 base, the J end lost 3 bases, and 10 bases lay between the germline ends. Study-level results: Age showed a roughly linear inverse relationship with TCR beta diversity per million T cells.

Each individual donor underwent a draw of ten milliliters of peripheral blood. Isolated PBMCs totaled at least 6.5 million in each sample. The chain carries TRBV20-1 and TRBJ2-7; possibly TRBD1 or TRBD2 for D (6 bases each). This receptor was taken from a woman in her twenties or thirties in good health. Sequenced sample: blood. The DNA of the CDR3 is TGCAGTGCTAGAGTTAAGGGGGGCTACGAGCAGTACTTC. It is translated as CSARVKGGYEQYF.